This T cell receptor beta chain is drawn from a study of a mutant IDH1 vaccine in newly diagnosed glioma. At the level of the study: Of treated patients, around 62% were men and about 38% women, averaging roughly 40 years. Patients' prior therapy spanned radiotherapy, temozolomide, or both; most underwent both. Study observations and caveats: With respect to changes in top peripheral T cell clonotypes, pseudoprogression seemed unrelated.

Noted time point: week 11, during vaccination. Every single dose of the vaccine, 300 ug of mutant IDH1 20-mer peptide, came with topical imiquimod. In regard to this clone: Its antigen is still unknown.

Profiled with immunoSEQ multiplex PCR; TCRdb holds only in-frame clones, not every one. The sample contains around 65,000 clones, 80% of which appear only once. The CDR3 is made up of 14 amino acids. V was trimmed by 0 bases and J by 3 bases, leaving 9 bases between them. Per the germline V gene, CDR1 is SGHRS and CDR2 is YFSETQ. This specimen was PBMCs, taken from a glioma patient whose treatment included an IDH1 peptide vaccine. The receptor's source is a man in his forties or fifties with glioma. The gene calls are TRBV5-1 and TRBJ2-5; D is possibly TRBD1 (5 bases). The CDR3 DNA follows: TGCGCCAGCAGCTTGGCGGCAGGGAAAGAGACCCAGTACTTC. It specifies CASSLAAGKETQYF.